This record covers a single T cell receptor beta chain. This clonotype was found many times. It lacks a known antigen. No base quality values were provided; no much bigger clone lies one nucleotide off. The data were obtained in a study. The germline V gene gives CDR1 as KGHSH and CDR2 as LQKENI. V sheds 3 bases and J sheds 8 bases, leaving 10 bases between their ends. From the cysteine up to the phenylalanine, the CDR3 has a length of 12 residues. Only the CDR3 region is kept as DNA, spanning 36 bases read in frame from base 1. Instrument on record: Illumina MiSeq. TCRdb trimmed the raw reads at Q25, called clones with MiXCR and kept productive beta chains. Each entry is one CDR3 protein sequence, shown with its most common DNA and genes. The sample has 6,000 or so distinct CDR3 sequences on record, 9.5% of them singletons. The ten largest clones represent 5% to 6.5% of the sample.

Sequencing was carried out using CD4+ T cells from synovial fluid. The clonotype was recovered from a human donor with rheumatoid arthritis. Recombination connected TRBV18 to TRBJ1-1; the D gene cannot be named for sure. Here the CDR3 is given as CASSPREDEAFF. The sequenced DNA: TGTGCCAGCTCACCGAGGGAGGACGAAGCTTTCTTT.